These 16 T cell receptor beta chains were all obtained from the same sample, sequenced in a study of OX40 agonist ivuxolimab in advanced cancers. The library was produced with the immunoSEQ multiplex PCR assay. As stored in TCRdb, this immuneACCESS dataset retains in-frame rearrangements with V and J assigned. A fraction of the clones does not appear; measured against another copy, unresolved V genes explain less than half of the discrepancy, and the remainder lacks a known reason. The sample profile shows tens of thousands of clones; about 85% of them were found once. The ten biggest clones cover about 0.2% of the sample. The material was CD4+ or CD8+ T cells sorted from blood, obtained in a trial of the OX40 agonist ivuxolimab. The receptors here all came from an adult with an advanced solid tumor such as melanoma, head and neck, liver or kidney cancer.

This clone was counted a single time. The chain links TRBV9 to TRBJ2-6; TRBD2 is a possible D gene (5 bases). Deletions cut 4 bases from V and 3 bases from J, with 11 bases between. The CDR3 has 15 amino acids. The germline V gene has CDR1 SGDLS and CDR2 YYNGEE. The CDR3 bases are TGTGCCAGCAGCCCGAGGGCTGTTGGGGCCAACGTCCTGACTTTC. As protein: CASSPRAVGANVLTF.

A single count supports this clone. Within the sample, other DNA sequences also encode this same CDR3. The chain uses TRBV9 and TRBJ2-2, with 8 bases fitting TRBD2. Germline V CDR1 and CDR2: SGDLS, YYNGEE. Losses at the gene ends were 1 base for V and 1 base for J; bases not matched to a gene: 3. The CDR3 has 16 residues. The CDR3 coding sequence is TGTGCCAGCAGCGTAAGCCTAGCGGGGAACACCGGGGAGCTGTTTTTT. Residues: CASSVSLAGNTGELFF.

The chain is built from TRBV19 and TRBJ2-2; 7 bases match TRBD1. From germline, CDR1 is LNHDA and CDR2 SQIVND (reference sequence). This CDR3 contains 15 residues. V shed 4 bases, J shed 1 base, and the junction held 3 bases outside the gene matches. The CDR3 here is CASSTQGENTGELFF. The DNA of the CDR3 is TGTGCCAGTAGTACCCAGGGGGAGAACACCGGGGAGCTGTTTTTT.

This chain links TRBV5-4 with TRBJ1-1, with D possibly matching TRBD1 (6 bases). The germline gives CDR1 SGHNT, CDR2 YYREEE (reference sequence). The CDR3 is made up of 15 amino acids. The germline V and J ends were trimmed by 0 bases and 1 base, with 10 bases remaining between them. The DNA for the CDR3 is TGTGCCAGCAGCTTGGGGACAGCTAGGAACACTGAAGCTTTCTTT. Protein: CASSLGTARNTEAFF.

J is TRBJ2-7 and V is TRBV21-1; the table's D call, TRBD1, has no DNA check behind it. TRBV21-1 is a recognized pseudogene. The CDR3 is made up of 21 amino acids. Written as DNA, the CDR3 is TGTGCCAGCAGCGCGACAGGATCCAGACGGACAGGGCCGAGTATAATCTACGAGCAGTACGTC. It translates to CASSATGSRRTGPSIIYEQYV.

This clone was observed once. V is TRBV5-1 and J is TRBJ1-3, with D unclear. The CDR3 extends over 15 amino acids. The ends were cut back, 0 bases at V and 0 bases at J, with 7 bases in the middle. From germline, CDR1 is SGHRS and CDR2 YFSETQ. The CDR3 DNA sequence: TGCGCCAGCAGCTTGGTTCCGTTCTCTGGAAACACCATATATTTT. Its translation: CASSLVPFSGNTIYF. The full variable domain, with the rest looked up from reference TRBV5-1 and TRBJ1-3, is KAGVTQTPRYLIKTRGQQVTLSCSPISGHRSVSWYQQTPGQGLQFLFEYFSETQRNKGNFPGRFSGRQFSNSRSEMNVSTLELGDSALYLCASSLVPFSGNTIYFGEGSWLTVV.

The chain combines TRBV4-1 with TRBJ1-5; D is perhaps TRBD1 (5 bases). V was trimmed by 4 bases and J by 0 bases, leaving 19 bases between them. Per germline, CDR1 MGHRA and CDR2 YSYEKL. The CDR3 runs to 18 residues. CDR3 in amino acids: CASSPTGQAAYSNQPQHF. CDR3 in DNA: TGCGCCAGCAGCCCAACGGGGCAGGCCGCATATAGCAATCAGCCCCAGCATTTT.

The chain joins TRBV30 to TRBJ1-5; 8 bases line up with TRBD1. The CDR3 totals 13 residues. Germline V CDR1 and CDR2: GTSNPN, SVGIG (reference sequence). V shed 5 bases, J shed 4 bases, and the junction held 4 bases outside the gene matches. In DNA form, the CDR3 reads TGTGCCTGGGCCGGACAGGGAAATCAGCCCCAGCATTTT. This gives the protein CAWAGQGNQPQHF.

V is TRBV28 and J is TRBJ1-6; a possible D gene is TRBD1 (5 bases). CDR3 length equals 14 residues. Per the germline V gene, CDR1 is MDHEN and CDR2 is SYDVKM. V was shortened by 5 bases and J by 7 bases, with 12 bases between the two germline ends. As DNA, the CDR3 is TGTGCCAGCAGTCGGGACGGTGGGAATTCACCCCTCCACTTT. Translation gives CASSRDGGNSPLHF.

This chain joins TRBV29-1 and TRBJ1-4, with 9 bases identical to TRBD1. CDR3 length equals 14 residues. The germline CDR1 and CDR2 sequences are SQVTM and ANQGSEA. Trimming at V came to 4 bases and at J to 7 bases, leaving 7 bases not matched to a gene. The CDR3 nucleotides read TGCAGCGTTGGGGGACAGGGTTGGGGTGAAAAACTGTTTTTT. This codes for CSVGGQGWGEKLFF. Supplemented by reference TRBV29-1 and TRBJ1-4, the full variable domain reads SAVISQKPSRDICQRGTSLTIQCQVDSQVTMMFWYRQQPGQSLTLIATANQGSEATYESGFVIDKFPISRPNLTFSTLTVSNMSPEDSSIYLCSVGGQGWGEKLFFGSGTQLSVL.

This chain links TRBV19 with TRBJ2-1, with 11 positions matching TRBD1. CDR3 size: 14 residues. With 4 bases clipped from V and 7 bases from J, the junction kept 3 bases outside the gene matches. Germline assignment: CDR1 LNHDA and CDR2 SQIVND (reference sequence). This chain's CDR3 is CASSKGQGANEQFF. As DNA, the CDR3 is TGTGCCAGTAGTAAAGGACAGGGGGCGAATGAGCAGTTCTTC. Full variable domain (rest looked up from reference TRBV19 and TRBJ2-1): DGGITQSPKYLFRKEGQNVTLSCEQNLNHDAMYWYRQDPGQGLRLIYYSQIVNDFQKGDIAEGYSVSREKKESFPLTVTSAQKNPTAFYLCASSKGQGANEQFFGPGTRLTVL.

This chain joins TRBV5-4 and TRBJ2-1, with TRBD2 as a possible D gene (5 bases). Trimming cost V 0 bases and J 3 bases, with 10 bases left between them. The CDR3 contains 15 residues. CDR1 and CDR2 (germline): SGHNT, YYREEE (reference sequence). This chain's CDR3 is CASSLGTANYNEQFF. DNA for the CDR3: TGTGCCAGCAGCTTGGGGACTGCTAACTACAATGAGCAGTTCTTC.

This chain uses TRBV19 with TRBJ1-5; no clear D. The CDR3 spans 14 residues. The V and J ends lost 0 bases and 3 bases respectively, with 6 bases between them. Germline lookup yields CDR1 LNHDA and CDR2 SQIVND (reference sequence). The CDR3 DNA reads as TGTGCCAGTAGTATAGACAGTGTCAATCAGCCCCAGCATTTT. It is translated as CASSIDSVNQPQHF.

As for this clone: The junction does not match germline at one end; this may be a read error. The chain couples TRBV7-9 to TRBJ1-1, with D possibly being TRBD1 (5 bases). Germline V gives CDR1 SEHNR, CDR2 FQNEAQ (reference sequence). The CDR3 runs 13 residues. DNA of the CDR3: TGTGCCAGCAGCGTAGCAGGGACCACTGAAGCTTTCTTT. Translation gives CASSVAGTTEAFF. Combining the CDR3 with reference TRBV7-9 and TRBJ1-1 gives the whole variable domain DTGVSQNPRHKITKRGQNVTFRCDPISEHNRLYWYRQTLGQGPEFLTYFQNEAQLEKSRLLSDRFSAERPKGSFSTLEIQRTEQGDSAMYLCASSVAGTTEAFFGQGTRLTVV.

The rearrangement joins TRBV5-1 to TRBJ2-5, with TRBD1 matching over 12 bases. Germline CDR1 reads SGHRS; CDR2 reads YFSETQ. The CDR3 contains 16 residues. Trimming took 8 bases from V and 5 from J; bases not matched to a gene: 13. The CDR3 nucleotides are TGCGCCAGGATCAACCGGGGACAGGGGGCTTTTGAGACCCAGTACTTC. It encodes CARINRGQGAFETQYF.

The CDR3: CASSHRDRDTQYF. CDR3 coding DNA: TGTGCCAGCAGCCACCGGGACCGAGATACGCAGTATTTT. J is TRBJ2-3 and V is TRBV11-1; D is perhaps TRBD1 or TRBD2 (5 bases each). There are 13 residues in the CDR3. With 5 bases removed from V and 5 bases from J, the gap between germline ends came to 11 bases. The V gene's germline CDR1 is SGHAT and CDR2 FQDESV (reference sequence).